This record looks at one T cell receptor (beta chain) sequence and its context. This record comes from a study of cytomegalovirus exposure and HLA in healthy donors. The CDR3 consists of 11 residues. Germline CDR1 reads SGHTA; CDR2 reads FQGTGA. Trimming removed 6 bases at V and 7 bases at J, with 7 bases between. Method: immunoSEQ multiplex PCR; TCRdb's copy keeps in-frame clones and lacks some. Among about 260,000 clones, 80% to 95% were seen once, and the ten largest hold 3% to 3.5%. The chain combines TRBV7-3 with TRBJ2-1, with D perhaps TRBD1 (5 bases). The clonotype originates from a woman aged 30 to 39 in good health and CMV-seronegative. Source material: PBMCs. This chain's CDR3 is CASRSGNEQFF. DNA for the CDR3: TGTGCCAGCAGGTCAGGGAATGAGCAGTTCTTC.